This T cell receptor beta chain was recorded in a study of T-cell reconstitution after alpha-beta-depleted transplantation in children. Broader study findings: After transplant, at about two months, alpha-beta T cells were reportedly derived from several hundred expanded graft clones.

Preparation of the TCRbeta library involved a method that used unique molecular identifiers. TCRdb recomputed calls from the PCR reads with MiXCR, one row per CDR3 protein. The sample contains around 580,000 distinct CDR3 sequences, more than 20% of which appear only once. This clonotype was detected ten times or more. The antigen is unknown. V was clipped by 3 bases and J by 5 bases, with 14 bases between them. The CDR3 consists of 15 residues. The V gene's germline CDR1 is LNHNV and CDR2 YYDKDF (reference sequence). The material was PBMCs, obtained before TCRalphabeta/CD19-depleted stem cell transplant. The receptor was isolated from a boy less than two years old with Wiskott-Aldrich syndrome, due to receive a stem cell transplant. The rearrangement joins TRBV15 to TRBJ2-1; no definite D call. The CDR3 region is CATSRSKTPNNEQFF. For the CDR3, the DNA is TGTGCCACCAGCAGGAGTAAAACTCCCAACAATGAGCAGTTCTTC. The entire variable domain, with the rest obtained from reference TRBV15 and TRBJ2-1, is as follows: DAMVIQNPRYQVTQFGKPVTLSCSQTLNHNVMYWYQQKSSQAPKLLFHYYDKDFNNEADTPDNFQSRRPNTSFCFLDIRSPGLGDTAMYLCATSRSKTPNNEQFFGPGTRLTVL.